This T cell receptor beta chain was sequenced during a study of PD-L1 blockade in urothelial cancer. About the study: At 3 weeks after treatment start (second dose) and again at 6 weeks, blood was analyzed. Blood samples had a median of 141,255 T cells.

The ends were cut back, 4 bases at V and 6 bases at J, with 19 bases in the middle. Looked up from germline, CDR1 is MNHNS and CDR2 is SASEGT. The CDR3 contains 16 residues. The data were produced by immunoSEQ multiplex PCR, yet TCRdb's version contains in-frame clones alone and is incomplete. The sample lists more than 85,000 clones, around 90% occurring once. This clone was observed a handful of times. The genes are TRBV6-1 and TRBJ1-5; D might be TRBD1 (5 bases). This TCR derives from a woman older than 75 with urothelial cancer. The specimen comprised PBMCs, sampled around atezolizumab (anti-PD-L1) treatment. CDR3 sequence (DNA): TGTGCCAGCAGTGGGGCTCTGGGGGGAGTGGGTCAGCCCCAGCATTTT. Protein: CASSGALGGVGQPQHF.